What follows is one TCR beta chain and its context. The antigen it recognizes is unknown. No much larger clonotype is one base removed from it; base qualities were not supplied. The sample comes from a study of cytomegalovirus exposure and HLA in healthy donors (dated by TCRdb to the late 2010s). Describing the broader study: An earlier analysis of more than 550 of the donors reported roughly 300 Gb of sequence data and around 120 million unique TCR beta sequences obtained from 150 million to 200 million T cells. High-throughput TCR immunosequencing, statistical association of individual TCRs with disease status, and machine learning were combined to predict cytomegalovirus infection status. All discovery cohort repertoires had been generated on a single sequencing platform. Besides the first cohort of approximately 710 subjects, a separate validation cohort made up of 120 different subjects was used. The study profiled the T cell repertoires of around 700 subjects by immunosequencing and related them to cytomegalovirus serostatus. Typing coverage differed by locus: A, B, C, DRB1 and DQB1 were typed in roughly 620-640 donors, DQA1 in 500 to 550, DPA1 in roughly 590, and DPB1 in around 440. On average, approximately 250,000 unique TCR beta nucleotide sequences were sequenced per donor among roughly 430 genotyped donors of the cohort, with roughly 18% of those sequences being non-productive. To decide whether each TCR beta V gene segment behaved as functional or pseudogenic, an earlier analysis of fewer than 750 of the donors relied on high-throughput TCR beta sequencing. The later analysis used no new phenotypic data to find candidate immune exposures, relying instead on TCR beta sequences and their occurrence across donors. A later genetic analysis took genome-wide SNP genotypes for about three fifths of the 666 donors and used that subset as a discovery cohort. Approximately 330 gigabases of sequencing data and roughly 81 million unique TCR sequences made up an early release that covered roughly 670 HLA-typed donors. Class I and class II HLA loci were covered by the typing at four-digit resolution. Several DR-DQ haplotypes were treated as single units for association and clustering because of strong linkage in the cohort. The study aimed to test whether cataloging public T cell receptors could reveal signatures of past pathogen exposure. A later analysis re-examined previously published TCR beta repertoires from hundreds of donors and added high-resolution HLA genotyping to investigate patterns of TCR occurrence. The genetic ancestry cluster associated with self-reported Caucasian donors included about 81% of the roughly 400 genotyped donors. Donor age, sex, ethnicity and CMV serostatus were collected together with the repertoire data. Here is what the overall study found, with its caveats: Because HLA typing was missing for some donors at each locus, association tests included only the typed subset. Because counts were too low, roughly 18 rarely observed V segments, including chromosome 9 orphons, were left out of the earlier analysis of some 600 of the donors. A later analysis found that HLA-associated TCR beta chains were more clonally expanded and had lower generation probabilities than equally common non-associated chains. Only TCR beta chains were sequenced in this cohort, and the absence of alpha or paired-chain data limited detectable features. A further reported finding was that TCR beta sequences accurately predicted the HLA-A and HLA-B alleles for most subjects in the first cohort. When HLA alleles, especially DR and DQ, strongly co-occurred, TCR associations were difficult to assign to individual alleles. In a later genetic analysis, a missense DCLRE1C variant was associated with V-gene and J-gene trimming of TCR beta chains, and the association was replicated in an independent cohort. A later analysis found that most CMV-associated TCR beta chains appeared HLA-restricted, with HLA associations seemingly driven largely by CMV exposure. CMV serostatus was the only immune exposure information available for the cohort. According to a later genetic analysis, donors in an Asian-associated ancestry cluster had fewer N-insertions in productive TCRs than the approximately 650-donor mean. Roughly uniform sequencing depth across donors was assumed in presence/absence analyses, although this assumption may not hold. It was suggested by the authors that the approach could potentially be generalized to other disease states and immunological phenotypes. Linkage disequilibrium might explain the correlated functional status among segregating V segments, but an unknown experimental factor could not be excluded. At a false discovery rate of 0.05, a later analysis linked roughly 17,000 TCR beta sequences to specific HLA alleles. A later analysis found that TCR association rates varied across HLA loci, with DRB1 alleles showing the most associated TCRs and HLA-C alleles the fewest. In a later analysis, several top co-occurrence clusters were reported to appear linked to parvovirus B19, influenza, CMV and Epstein-Barr virus. Across donors, most TCR sequences were observed very rarely, whereas some public TCRs were present in many individuals. The study gave a list of under 200 TCR beta chains associated with cytomegalovirus. A cluster of highly shared sequence variants was judged likely to represent a technical artifact of the sequencing pipeline. An earlier analysis of 450 to 750 of the donors showed that most TCR beta V segments appeared in productive rearrangements either about 87% or about 30% of the time, which broadly matched IMGT annotations. Three of the identified cytomegalovirus-associated TCR beta chains were confirmed in vitro to be specific for cytomegalovirus antigens. In both the original and validation cohorts, the classifier was reported to diagnose cytomegalovirus status with high specificity and sensitivity. Some IMGT-functional V segments, including TRBV6-2 and TRBV6-3, could not be told apart with the 87-base-pair reads, so those segments were excluded.

Library preparation used the immunoSEQ multiplex PCR assay. A mixture of 60 forward primers for TCR Vbeta segments and 13 reverse primers for TCR Jbeta segments was used in the multiplex PCR. A multiplex PCR assay on genomic DNA amplified the CDR3 region of rearranged TCR beta genes. The amplified TCR beta libraries were sequenced on the Illumina HiSeq System as 87-base-pair reads. The study's processing was this. A later analysis counted 75 million to 100 million unique TCR beta chains across the 666 repertoires, and about 10 million of these chains were shared by at least two donors. A nearest-neighbor algorithm error-corrected the raw reads and collapsed the reads into unique sequences, merging closely related sequences to remove PCR and sequencing errors. Alignment of CDR3 sequences to IMGT reference sequences was used to assign V, D and J gene segments. For a sequence to be retained, a match of at least six nucleotides was required to both a V gene segment and a J gene segment. Rearrangements were called productive when the CDR3 lacked stop codons and stayed in frame with V and J; all others were non-productive. Following IMGT convention, CDR3 was defined as the stretch from the second conserved V-encoded cysteine to the conserved J-encoded phenylalanine. The earlier analysis of some 580 of the donors excluded any sequence lacking an unambiguous match to a single V gene segment. An earlier analysis of fewer than 750 of the donors classified V segments as functional when productive rearrangements were above 56.7% and as segregating when the standard deviation between donors was above 5%. A statistical classification framework was built for diagnosing cytomegalovirus status from the catalog of TCR beta chain sequences. In a later analysis, V and J genes were assigned by comparing TCR nucleotide sequences against IMGT/GENE-DB human TR gene sequences. The TCRdist pipeline was used in a later analysis to assign CDR3 sequences and most-parsimonious VDJ recombination scenarios. A later analysis defined each TCR beta chain by its CDR3 amino acid sequence plus V-gene family, and excluded reads lacking a unique V-gene family. To address suspected cross-contamination and a sequencing artifact, a later analysis removed 592 highly shared, low-generation-probability nucleotide sequences. In a later analysis, a clonal expansion index was calculated for each public chain from normalized within-repertoire ranks of inferred template counts. A later analysis computed generation probabilities with a VDJ recombination model fitted to out-of-frame rearrangements, and checked the results against IGoR. Hypergeometric tests were used in a later analysis to score TCR-TCR, TCR-HLA and TCR-CMV co-occurrence, with a repertoire-size bias correction applied to the TCR pairs. In a later analysis, false discovery rates were estimated by permuting HLA or CMV assignments 20 times. In a later analysis, co-occurring TCRs were grouped with DBSCAN, and TCRdist sequence similarity was added when clustering was performed within HLA-allele-positive subsets. Co-occurrence clustering excluded repertoires with fewer than 30,000 or more than 120,000 public chains, plus five with anomalous nucleotide sharing. TCRdb carries this immuneACCESS record with in-frame sequences only. Its versions omit some clonotypes, under half of them owing to an unresolved V gene in the studies checked, with the rest unexplained. V, J and clone size reflect that table, while D and trimming were determined from the DNA. The sample table shows about 100,000 clones, and about 85% are seen once. The ten biggest clones cover less than 5% of the sample.

The cohort consisted of more than 650 healthy bone marrow donors. All cohort members were sampled while nominally healthy, although unrecorded immune exposures were likely present. The donor tested CMV seronegative and was one of the 352 seronegative cohort members. Every donor gave a peripheral blood sample, and the peripheral blood mononuclear cells from that sample were used for TCR beta sequencing. The Qiagen DNeasy Blood Extraction Kit was used to extract genomic DNA from the blood cell samples. From the germline V gene (reference sequence), CDR1 is MNHEY and CDR2 is SMNVEV. From the cysteine through the phenylalanine, the CDR3 covers 14 amino acids. Only the CDR3 portion is preserved as DNA: 42 bases, with reading frame beginning at the first base. Relative to germline, V is 2 bases shorter and J is 3 bases shorter, with 11 bases between their ends.

The specimen sequenced was PBMCs. The chain couples TRBV27 to TRBJ2-7, and the D gene may be TRBD2, 6 bases matching. The sequence was collected from a man aged 30 to 45 in good health and CMV-seronegative. CDR3 region: CASSLQGRYYEQYF. The DNA reads as follows: TGTGCCAGCAGTTTACAAGGGAGGTACTACGAGCAGTACTTC.